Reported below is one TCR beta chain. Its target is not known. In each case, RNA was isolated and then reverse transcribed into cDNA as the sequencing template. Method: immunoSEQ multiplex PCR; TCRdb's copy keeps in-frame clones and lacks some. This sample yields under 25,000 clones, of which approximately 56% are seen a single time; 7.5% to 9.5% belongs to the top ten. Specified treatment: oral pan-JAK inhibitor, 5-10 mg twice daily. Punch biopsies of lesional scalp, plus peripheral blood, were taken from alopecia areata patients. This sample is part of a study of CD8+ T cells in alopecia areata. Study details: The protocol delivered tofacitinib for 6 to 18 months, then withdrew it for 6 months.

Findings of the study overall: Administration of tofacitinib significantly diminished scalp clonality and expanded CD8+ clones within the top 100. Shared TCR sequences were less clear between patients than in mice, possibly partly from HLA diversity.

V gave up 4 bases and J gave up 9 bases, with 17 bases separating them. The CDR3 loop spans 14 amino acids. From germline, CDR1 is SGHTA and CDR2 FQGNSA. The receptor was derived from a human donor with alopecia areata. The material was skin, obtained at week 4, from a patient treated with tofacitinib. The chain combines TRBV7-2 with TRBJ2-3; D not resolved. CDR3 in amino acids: CASSSKNVDRTQYF. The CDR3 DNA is TGTGCCAGCAGCTCCAAGAACGTGGATCGGACGCAGTATTTT.